This TCR beta chain was found in a study of blood T cell repertoires in COVID-19. V was shortened by 2 bases and J by 9 bases, with 10 bases between the two germline ends. Germline V gives CDR1 MNHEY, CDR2 SMNVEV (reference sequence). The CDR3 is 13 amino acids. Method: immunoSEQ multiplex PCR; TCRdb's copy keeps in-frame clones and lacks some. The table shows approximately 390,000 clones, with around nine tenths occurring only once. The V gene is TRBV27, the J gene TRBJ2-2, with a possible D match to TRBD1 (6 bases). The sample was PBMCs or T cells enriched from blood (not recorded which). The sequence was collected from a woman aged 45-60 years who had recovered from COVID-19. DNA of the CDR3: TGTGCCAGCAGTTTACTGGGGGCCAGGGAGCTGTTTTTT. Protein product: CASSLLGARELFF.